This T cell receptor beta chain was captured in a study of memory CD4+ T cells and cytomegalovirus serostatus. Study overall: This sample comes from healthy Belgian adults, eight to ten CMV seropositive, roughly 22 seronegative. Study outcomes and limitations: About 40% of the roughly 160 known CMV-associated TCRbeta sequences appeared in CD4+ memory. CMV serostatus prediction reached median AUC roughly 0.95, or 0.91 with US-trained model.

Single viable CD3+CD4+CD8-CD45RO+ cells were sorted as the memory CD4+ T cells. As for this clone: Antigen unknown.

Trimming took off 0 bases at V and 5 bases at J, with 16 bases between the two ends. Germline CDR1 SGHVS, CDR2 FQNEAQ. There are 16 residues in the CDR3. Method: immunoSEQ multiplex PCR; TCRdb's copy keeps in-frame clones and lacks some. The sample holds 45,000 to 65,000 clones, about 80% seen once. The TCR was taken from an adult in good health and CMV-seropositive. The chain recombines TRBV7-8 with TRBJ1-2, with D possibly being TRBD1 (5 bases). The sample consisted of memory CD4+ T cells from blood. This chain's CDR3 is CASSLAVGVDSYGYTF. CDR3 sequence (DNA): TGTGCCAGCAGCTTAGCGGTGGGGGTTGATTCTTATGGCTACACCTTC.